This T cell receptor (beta chain) was recovered during a study of OX40 agonist ivuxolimab in advanced cancers. This clone was picked up one time. The CDR3 length is 16 residues. The germline V and J ends were trimmed by 0 bases and 2 bases, with 14 bases remaining between them. Germline CDR1 reads KGHSH; CDR2 reads LQKENI. TCRdb's copy holds only in-frame clones and misses some; the assay was immunoSEQ multiplex PCR. The sample lists around 80,000 clones, around nine tenths seen once, with 2% to 2.5% in the top ten. Exclusion applied to patients with autoimmune disease history or systemic immunosuppression.

The receptor comes from an adult with an advanced solid tumor such as melanoma, head and neck, liver or kidney cancer. V gene TRBV18 combines with J gene TRBJ2-7; possibly TRBD2 for D (5 bases). The input for sequencing was CD4+ or CD8+ T cells sorted from blood, taken in a trial of the OX40 agonist ivuxolimab. The CDR3 sequence is CASSPPVQRKTYEQYF. The CDR3 DNA follows: TGTGCCAGCTCACCACCGGTCCAGCGGAAAACCTACGAGCAGTACTTC.